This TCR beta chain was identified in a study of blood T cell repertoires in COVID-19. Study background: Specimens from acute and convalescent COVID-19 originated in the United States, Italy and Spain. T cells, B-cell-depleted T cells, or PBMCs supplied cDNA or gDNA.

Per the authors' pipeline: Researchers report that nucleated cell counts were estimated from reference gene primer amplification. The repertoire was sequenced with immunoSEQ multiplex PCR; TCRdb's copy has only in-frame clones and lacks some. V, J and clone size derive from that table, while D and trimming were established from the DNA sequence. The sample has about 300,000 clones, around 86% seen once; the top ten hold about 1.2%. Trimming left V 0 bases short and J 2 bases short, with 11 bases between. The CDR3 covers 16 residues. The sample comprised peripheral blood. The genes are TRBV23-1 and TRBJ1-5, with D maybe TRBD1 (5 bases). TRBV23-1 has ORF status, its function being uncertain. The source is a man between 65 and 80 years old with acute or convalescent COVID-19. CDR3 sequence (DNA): TGCGCCAGCAGTCAATCGCTTGACAGATGCAATCAGCCCCAGCATTTT. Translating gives CASSQSLDRCNQPQHF.